One and the same sample provided the 26 T cell receptor beta chains below, sequenced in a study of CD8+CD57+ T cells in acquired aplastic anemia. Researchers used genomic DNA as the template to profile TCR beta VDJ and CDR3. TCRdb ran MiXCR on the reads and lists one entry per CDR3 protein. The data show 400,000 to 600,000 distinct CDR3 sequences, more than 25% seen once. All sequencing subjects had displayed CD8+CD57+ cell expansion on flow cytometry. Specimen: sorted CD4+, CD8+, or CD8+CD57+ T cells (not recorded which) from PBMCs. The receptor set was obtained from a human donor with aplastic anemia.

The V and J genes are TRBV24-1 and TRBJ1-1; D not resolved. The CDR3 sequence is 14 residues long. Trimming left V 6 bases short and J 10 bases short, with 20 bases between. From germline, CDR1 is KGHDR and CDR2 SFDVKD. CDR3 amino acids: CATSPNGLASGAFF. CDR3 sequence (DNA): TGTGCCACCAGTCCAAACGGCCTCGCCTCGGGAGCTTTCTTT.

The chain uses TRBV6-1 and TRBJ2-7; D is undetermined. Germline CDR1 and CDR2: MNHNS and SASEGT. The V and J ends lost 4 bases and 0 bases respectively, with 13 bases between them. The CDR3 is 15 amino acids. The chain's CDR3 is CASSVTRLVSYEQYF. In nucleotides, the CDR3 is TGTGCCAGCAGTGTCACTCGACTGGTCTCCTACGAGCAGTACTTC.

Remarks on this clonotype: A read error may explain this, as a much larger clone is one base away. This chain links TRBV20-1 with TRBJ2-7; maybe TRBD2 (5 bases). The germline gives CDR1 DFQATT, CDR2 SNEGSKA (reference sequence). The CDR3 runs to 16 residues. Here the CDR3 reads CSARDDAGRSSYGQYF. CDR3 in DNA: TGCAGTGCTAGAGACGACGCTGGGAGAAGCTCCTACGGGCAGTACTTC.

The chain carries TRBV5-1 and TRBJ1-1; D unresolved. In germline, CDR1 is SGHRS, CDR2 YFSETQ. This CDR3 has 13 residues. Trimming took off 5 bases at V and 0 bases at J, with 8 bases between the two ends. CDR3 amino acids: CASRADLNTEAFF. The CDR3 region has the DNA TGCGCCAGCAGGGCAGACCTGAACACTGAAGCTTTCTTT.

Comment on this clonotype: A clone one base away is much larger, so this may be a read error. The CDR3 bases are TGTGCCAGCAGTTCAGGGGTCGCTGAAGCTTTCTTT. Residues: CASSSGVAEAFF. This chain uses TRBV7-9 with TRBJ1-1; TRBD1 might be the D (6 bases). V dropped 6 bases and J dropped 6 bases, with 11 bases sitting between them. The CDR3 consists of 12 residues. Germline V gene data show CDR1 as SEHNR and CDR2 as FQNEAQ (reference sequence). The full variable domain, with the rest looked up from reference TRBV7-9 and TRBJ1-1, is DTGVSQNPRHKITKRGQNVTFRCDPISEHNRLYWYRQTLGQGPEFLTYFQNEAQLEKSRLLSDRFSAERPKGSFSTLEIQRTEQGDSAMYLCASSSGVAEAFFGQGTRLTVV.

This clonotype was detected many times. The chain employs TRBV2 and TRBJ1-6; 7 positions agree with TRBD1. Losses at the gene ends were 7 bases for V and 8 bases for J; bases not matched to a gene: 8. In germline, CDR1 is SNHLY, CDR2 FYNNEI. The CDR3 has 14 amino acids. CDR3 nucleotide sequence: TGTGCCAGCAAGCTGCGAACAGGGGATTCACCCCTCCACTTT. Translating it yields CASKLRTGDSPLHF. The complete variable domain, with remaining parts taken from reference TRBV2 and TRBJ1-6, reads EPEVTQTPSHQVTQMGQEVILRCVPISNHLYFYWYRQILGQKVEFLVSFYNNEISEKSEIFDDQFSVERPDGSNFTLKIRSTKLEDSAMYFCASKLRTGDSPLHFGNGTRLTVT.

This clonotype has just a few counts. The chain links TRBV7-8 to TRBJ2-5; 7 bases are shared with TRBD1. The CDR3 contains 14 residues. The junction had 6 bases not matched to a gene; V was cut back by 6 bases and J by 2 bases. The V gene's germline CDR1 is SGHVS and CDR2 FQNEAQ. DNA of the CDR3: TGTGCCAGCAGGACAGGGAAAATTCAAGAGACCCAGTACTTC. Translating it yields CASRTGKIQETQYF.

This clonotype showed up just once. The V and J genes are TRBV3-1 and TRBJ2-3; a weak D match, TRBD2 (6 bases). CDR3 size: 15 residues. The V and J ends lost 1 base and 2 bases respectively, with 10 bases between them. CDR1 is LGHDT, CDR2 YNNKEL, per germline (reference sequence). This CDR3 is CASSQVRGATDTQYF. In nucleotides, the CDR3 is TGTGCCAGCAGCCAAGTGCGGGGAGCCACAGATACGCAGTATTTT.

For the CDR3, the DNA is TGTGCCACCTCACCCCCGGGAGGCAATCAGCCCCAGCATTTT. Translation: CATSPPGGNQPQHF. V usage is TRBV15 and J usage is TRBJ1-5; the D is unclear. Between the trimmed V and J ends, which lost 8 bases and 2 bases, there was a span of 13 bases. Looked up from germline, CDR1 is LNHNV and CDR2 is YYDKDF (reference sequence). This CDR3 is 14 amino acids long. Full variable domain (remainder filled in from reference TRBV15 and TRBJ1-5): DAMVIQNPRYQVTQFGKPVTLSCSQTLNHNVMYWYQQKSSQAPKLLFHYYDKDFNNEADTPDNFQSRRPNTSFCFLDIRSPGLGDTAMYLCATSPPGGNQPQHFGDGTRLSIL.

A note on this clonotype: A much larger clone is a single base away; this may be a read error. The chain recombines TRBV7-2 with TRBJ2-7; D is unresolved. The CDR3 extends over 15 amino acids. The V gene lost 5 bases and the J gene lost 4 bases, with 18 bases spanning the gap. Per germline, CDR1 SGHTA and CDR2 FQGNSA. CDR3 DNA: TGTGCCAGCAGCCCATCGAACGCTAGGCGGTACGAGCAGTACTTC. Protein product: CASSPSNARRYEQYF. The whole variable domain, remainder taken from reference TRBV7-2 and TRBJ2-7, is GAGVSQSPSNKVTEKGKDVELRCDPISGHTALYWYRQSLGQGLEFLIYFQGNSAPDKSGLPSDRFSAERTGGSVSTLTIQRTQQEDSAVYLCASSPSNARRYEQYFGPGTRLTVT.

This clonotype was observed a handful of times. CDR3 protein: CASTSGQDNQPQHF. For the CDR3, the DNA is TGTGCCAGCACCTCGGGACAGGACAATCAGCCCCAGCATTTT. The chain joins TRBV6-1 to TRBJ1-5, with 8 bases fitting TRBD1. Germline V gives CDR1 MNHNS, CDR2 SASEGT. The CDR3 has 14 amino acids. V trimming: 7 bases; J trimming: 3 bases; junction bases outside the gene matches: 5.

This clonotype was detected once. The rearrangement links TRBV7-7 to TRBJ2-5, with 11 positions matching TRBD2. The CDR3 runs 14 residues. CDR1 SSHAT and CDR2 FNYEAQ come from the germline V gene (reference sequence). Written as DNA, the CDR3 is TGTGCTAGTATGCTAGCGGGAGGAGGGGAGACCCAGTACTTC. It translates to CASMLAGGGETQYF.

The CDR3 spells CASSLSAGSNQPQHF. The CDR3, as DNA: TGTGCCAGCAGTTTATCGGCCGGTAGCAATCAGCCCCAGCATTTT. J is TRBJ1-5 and V is TRBV2, with no clear D. This CDR3 is 15 amino acids long. Trimming took off 5 bases at V and 0 bases at J, with 11 bases between the two ends. Germline CDR1 is SNHLY and CDR2 is FYNNEI.

J is TRBJ2-1 and V is TRBV2, with D tentatively TRBD2 (6 bases). In germline, CDR1 is SNHLY, CDR2 FYNNEI. The CDR3 has 14 amino acids. Trimming removed 1 base at V and 7 bases at J, with 11 bases between. The CDR3 is CASSEGGDGNEQFF. The CDR3 nucleotides are TGTGCCAGCAGTGAAGGGGGGGACGGAAATGAGCAGTTCTTC.

At least ten counts were recorded for this clonotype. J is TRBJ2-3 and V is TRBV7-2; D perhaps matches TRBD1 (5 bases). The CDR3 contains 14 residues. Looked up from germline, CDR1 is SGHTA and CDR2 is FQGNSA. Trimming stripped 2 bases from V and 4 bases from J, with 10 bases between. CDR3 DNA: TGTGCCAGCAGCTTAAGGGCAGGGTCAGATACGCAGTATTTT. It codes for CASSLRAGSDTQYF.

This clonotype was observed a handful of times. The V gene is TRBV9, the J gene TRBJ1-2; no firm D call. The CDR3 totals 16 residues. V dropped 4 bases and J dropped 4 bases, with 20 bases sitting between them. In germline, CDR1 is SGDLS, CDR2 YYNGEE. In DNA, the CDR3 is TGTGCCAGCAGCCCCAGTTCGGAAGGGCTGGCCTATGGCTACACCTTC. Its protein product is CASSPSSEGLAYGYTF. The full variable domain, rest sourced from reference TRBV9 and TRBJ1-2, is DSGVTQTPKHLITATGQRVTLRCSPRSGDLSVYWYQQSLDQGLQFLIQYYNGEERAKGNILERFSAQQFPDLHSELNLSSLELGDSALYFCASSPSSEGLAYGYTFGSGTRLTVV.

This clonotype was counted a few times. This rearrangement joins TRBV3-1 to TRBJ1-1; D unclear. The germline gives CDR1 LGHDT, CDR2 YNNKEL (reference sequence). CDR3 length equals 16 residues. The V gene lost 3 bases and the J gene lost 0 bases, with 14 bases spanning the gap. The CDR3 DNA reads TGTGCCAGCAGCCAGACTCGACATCACATGAACACTGAAGCTTTCTTT. Amino acids: CASSQTRHHMNTEAFF.

This sequence joins TRBV15 and TRBJ2-7; 9 nucleotides match TRBD1. Germline V gene sequence: CDR1 LNHNV, CDR2 YYDKDF (reference sequence). After removal of 5 bases from V and 6 bases from J, the junction contained 2 bases not matched to a gene. The CDR3 spans 12 residues. CDR3 sequence reads: CATSWTGAEQYF. CDR3 DNA sequence: TGTGCCACCAGCTGGACAGGGGCCGAGCAGTACTTC. The full variable domain, with the rest looked up from reference TRBV15 and TRBJ2-7, is DAMVIQNPRYQVTQFGKPVTLSCSQTLNHNVMYWYQQKSSQAPKLLFHYYDKDFNNEADTPDNFQSRRPNTSFCFLDIRSPGLGDTAMYLCATSWTGAEQYFGPGTRLTVT.

This clonotype has a count of ten or more. V and J are TRBV9 and TRBJ1-5; D gene uncertain. With 0 bases removed from V and 1 base from J, the gap between germline ends came to 5 bases. The germline V gene encodes CDR1 SGDLS and CDR2 YYNGEE. This CDR3 is 14 amino acids long. The CDR3 coding sequence is TGTGCCAGCAGCGTAGGGCAAAGCAATCAGCCCCAGCATTTT. Translating it yields CASSVGQSNQPQHF. The variable domain in full, with the rest retrieved from reference TRBV9 and TRBJ1-5, is DSGVTQTPKHLITATGQRVTLRCSPRSGDLSVYWYQQSLDQGLQFLIQYYNGEERAKGNILERFSAQQFPDLHSELNLSSLELGDSALYFCASSVGQSNQPQHFGDGTRLSIL.

This clonotype was seen at least ten times. The chain is built from TRBV2 and TRBJ1-1; no reliable D call. V was pared by 8 bases and J by 5 bases, with 12 bases between. This CDR3 is built from 12 residues. Germline CDR1 and CDR2: SNHLY and FYNNEI. The CDR3 here is CASHRSGTEAFF. As DNA, the CDR3 is TGTGCCAGCCATAGGTCGGGGACTGAAGCTTTCTTT.

This clonotype was found many times. The gene calls are TRBV9 and TRBJ2-7; tentatively, D is TRBD2 (6 bases). The CDR3 sequence is 14 residues long. V was shortened by 3 bases and J by 5 bases, with 15 bases between the two germline ends. CDR1 is SGDLS, CDR2 YYNGEE, per germline. CDR3: CASSASGTSHEQYF. CDR3 nucleotides: TGTGCCAGCAGCGCGTCGGGTACTAGCCACGAGCAGTACTTC.

This clonotype was counted only a few times. This chain uses TRBV20-1 with TRBJ2-1, with 14 nucleotides matching TRBD2. CDR3 size: 15 residues. The junction had 7 bases not matched to a gene; V was cut back by 6 bases and J by 6 bases. Germline V gene data show CDR1 as DFQATT and CDR2 as SNEGSKA (reference sequence). CDR3 nucleotides: TGCAGTGCGCCAGGGGGACTAGCGGGAGTCAATGAGCAGTTCTTC. Translation gives CSAPGGLAGVNEQFF.

This chain connects TRBV4-3 to TRBJ2-2; the D gene is possibly TRBD1 (6 bases). V dropped 1 base and J dropped 5 bases, with 14 bases sitting between them. Germline CDR1 reads LGHNA; CDR2 reads YSLEER. The CDR3 runs to 16 residues. In DNA, the CDR3 is TGCGCCAGCAGCCAAGTTGTGGGGGCCGGGACCGGGGAGCTGTTTTTT. Translation gives CASSQVVGAGTGELFF.

This clonotype was counted between two and nine times. The genes are TRBV28 and TRBJ1-2, with D maybe TRBD1 (6 bases). Trimming shortened V by 2 bases and J by 6 bases, and 16 bases separated the two germline ends. The germline V gene encodes CDR1 MDHEN and CDR2 SYDVKM. The CDR3 runs to 15 residues. The CDR3 here is CASSLGGAPGHGYTF. The CDR3 region has the DNA TGTGCCAGCAGTTTAGGGGGGGCACCGGGACATGGCTACACCTTC.

Ten or more counts support this clonotype. V usage is TRBV20-1 and J usage is TRBJ1-2, with 9 bases matching TRBD1. The CDR3 totals 14 residues. V gave up 5 bases and J gave up 0 bases; unmatched junction bases: 4. CDR1 is DFQATT and CDR2 is SNEGSKA in the germline V gene (reference sequence). The CDR3 coding sequence is TGCAGTGCTGGGACAGGGTTCCCTAACTATGGCTACACCTTC. Its protein is CSAGTGFPNYGYTF.

Comment on this clonotype: The conserved phenylalanine or tryptophan is not found at the CDR3 terminus, so this likely reflects a read error. The rearrangement joins TRBV5-5 to TRBJ1-1; TRBD1 might be the D (6 bases). This CDR3 contains 14 residues. The V end lost 3 bases, the J end lost 4 bases, and 13 bases lay between the germline ends. Germline CDR1 is SGHKS and CDR2 is YYEKEE (reference sequence). The CDR3 DNA reads TGTGCCAGCAGCTCCAACAGGGAAGGCACTGAAGCTTTCCTT. Its protein is CASSSNREGTEAFL.